This TCR beta chain is from a study of cytomegalovirus exposure and HLA in healthy donors. Both 60 Vbeta primers and 13 Jbeta primers went into the PCR. Only in-frame clones appear in the TCRdb table, and some are missing; sequencing was by immunoSEQ multiplex PCR. The sample consists of 180,000 or so clones, 75% to 85% of them appearing once. Germline V lookup: CDR1 LGHNA, CDR2 YNFKEQ. The CDR3 length is 17 residues. Trimming cost V 4 bases and J 6 bases, with 22 bases left between them. This clonotype originated in a woman aged 55-75 years in good health and CMV-seropositive. The V gene is TRBV4-2, the J gene TRBJ1-5, with D possibly matching TRBD1 (5 bases). Sequenced: PBMCs. The CDR3 spells CASSPEKIRQSSQPQHF. The CDR3 DNA reads TGTGCCAGCAGCCCGGAAAAAATAAGACAGTCTAGTCAGCCCCAGCATTTT.